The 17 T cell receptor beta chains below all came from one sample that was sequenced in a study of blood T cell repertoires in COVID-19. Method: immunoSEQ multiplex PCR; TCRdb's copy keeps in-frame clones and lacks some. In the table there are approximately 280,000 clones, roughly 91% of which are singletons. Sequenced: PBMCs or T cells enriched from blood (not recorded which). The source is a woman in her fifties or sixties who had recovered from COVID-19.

The CDR3 protein is CAISERGRNEKLFF. The CDR3 DNA reads as TGTGCCATCAGTGAGCGGGGGAGGAATGAAAAACTGTTTTTT. The chain links TRBV10-3 to TRBJ1-4; weak D call: TRBD1 (5 bases). The germline CDR1 and CDR2 sequences are ENHRY and SYGVKD. V was cut by 2 bases and J by 5 bases, with 9 bases left in between. The CDR3 is 14 residues long.

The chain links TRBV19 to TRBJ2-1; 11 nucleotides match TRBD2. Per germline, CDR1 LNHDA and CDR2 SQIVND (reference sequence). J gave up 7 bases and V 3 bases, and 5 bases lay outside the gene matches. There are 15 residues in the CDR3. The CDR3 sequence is CASSIIAGGGNEQFF. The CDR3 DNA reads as TGTGCCAGTAGTATCATAGCGGGAGGGGGGAATGAGCAGTTCTTC.

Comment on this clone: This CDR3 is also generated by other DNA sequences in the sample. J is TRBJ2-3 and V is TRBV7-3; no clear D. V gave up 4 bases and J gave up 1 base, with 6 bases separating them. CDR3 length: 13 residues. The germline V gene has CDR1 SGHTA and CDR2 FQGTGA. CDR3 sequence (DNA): TGTGCCAGCAGCTCCCCTGGCACAGATACGCAGTATTTT. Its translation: CASSSPGTDTQYF. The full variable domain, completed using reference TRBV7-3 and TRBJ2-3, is GAGVSQTPSNKVTEKGKYVELRCDPISGHTALYWYRQSLGQGPEFLIYFQGTGAADDSGLPNDRFFAVRPEGSVSTLKIQRTERGDSAVYLCASSSPGTDTQYFGPGTRLTVL.

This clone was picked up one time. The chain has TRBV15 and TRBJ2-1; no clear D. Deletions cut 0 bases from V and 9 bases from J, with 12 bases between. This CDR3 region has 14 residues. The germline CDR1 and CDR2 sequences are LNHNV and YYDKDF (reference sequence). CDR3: CATSRDDVWSEQFF. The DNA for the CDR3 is TGTGCCACCAGCAGAGATGACGTGTGGAGTGAGCAGTTCTTC.

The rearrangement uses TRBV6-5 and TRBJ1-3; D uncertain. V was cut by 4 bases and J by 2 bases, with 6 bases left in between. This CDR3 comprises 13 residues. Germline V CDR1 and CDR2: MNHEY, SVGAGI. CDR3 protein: CASSSVTGNTIYF. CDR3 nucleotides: TGTGCCAGCAGTTCAGTAACTGGAAACACCATATATTTT.

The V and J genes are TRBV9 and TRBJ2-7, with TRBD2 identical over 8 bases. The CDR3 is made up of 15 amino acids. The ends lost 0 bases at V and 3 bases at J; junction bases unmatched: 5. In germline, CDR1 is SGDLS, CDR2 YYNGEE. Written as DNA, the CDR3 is TGTGCCAGCAGCGTAGGCGGGGGGACCCTCTACGAGCAGTACTTC. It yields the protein CASSVGGGTLYEQYF.

CDR3 nucleotide sequence: TGTGCCAGCAGTCTCACAGGGTTGGGGGAGCAGTACTTC. Translation: CASSLTGLGEQYF. The chain couples TRBV28 to TRBJ2-7; maybe TRBD1 (6 bases). CDR1 MDHEN and CDR2 SYDVKM come from the germline V gene. The length of the CDR3 is 13 residues. The V end was cut by 5 bases, the J end by 7 bases, with 15 bases between. The full variable domain, its missing parts supplied by reference TRBV28 and TRBJ2-7, is DVKVTQSSRYLVKRTGEKVFLECVQDMDHENMFWYRQDPGLGLRLIYFSYDVKMKEKGDIPEGYSVSREKKERFSLILESASTNQTSMYLCASSLTGLGEQYFGPGTRLTVT.

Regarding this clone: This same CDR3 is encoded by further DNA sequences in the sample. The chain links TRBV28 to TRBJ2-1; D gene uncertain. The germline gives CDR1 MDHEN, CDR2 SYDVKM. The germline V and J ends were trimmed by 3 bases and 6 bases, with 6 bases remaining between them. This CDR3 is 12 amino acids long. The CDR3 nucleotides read TGTGCCAGCAGTTTGCGCGCCAATGAGCAGTTCTTC. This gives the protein CASSLRANEQFF.

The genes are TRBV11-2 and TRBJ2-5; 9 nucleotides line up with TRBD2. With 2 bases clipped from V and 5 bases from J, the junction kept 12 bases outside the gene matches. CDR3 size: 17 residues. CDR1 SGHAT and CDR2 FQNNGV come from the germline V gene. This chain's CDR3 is CASSLYQTSGFGETQYF. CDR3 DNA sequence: TGTGCCAGCAGCTTATATCAGACTAGCGGCTTCGGGGAGACCCAGTACTTC.

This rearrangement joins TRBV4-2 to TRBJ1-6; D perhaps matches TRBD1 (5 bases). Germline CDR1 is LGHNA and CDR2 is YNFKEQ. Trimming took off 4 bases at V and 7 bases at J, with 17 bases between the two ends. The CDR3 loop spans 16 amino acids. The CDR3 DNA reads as TGTGCCAGCAGCCCGGGGACGGGGGTAAGCAATTCACCCCTCCACTTT. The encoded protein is CASSPGTGVSNSPLHF.

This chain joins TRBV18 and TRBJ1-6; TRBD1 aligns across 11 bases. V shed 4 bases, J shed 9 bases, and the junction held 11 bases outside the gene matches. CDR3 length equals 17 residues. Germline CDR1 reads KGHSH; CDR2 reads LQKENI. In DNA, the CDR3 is TGTGCCAGCTCACTTAGGACAGGGGGCAGGGTGAGTTCACCCCTCCACTTT. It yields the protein CASSLRTGGRVSSPLHF.

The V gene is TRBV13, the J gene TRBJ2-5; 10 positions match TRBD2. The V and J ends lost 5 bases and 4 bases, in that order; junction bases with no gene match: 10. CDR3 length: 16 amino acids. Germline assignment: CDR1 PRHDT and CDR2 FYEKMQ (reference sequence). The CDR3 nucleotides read TGTGCCAGCAGCGGGGGAGCGGGGGGGTCCCCAGAGACCCAGTACTTC. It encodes CASSGGAGGSPETQYF.

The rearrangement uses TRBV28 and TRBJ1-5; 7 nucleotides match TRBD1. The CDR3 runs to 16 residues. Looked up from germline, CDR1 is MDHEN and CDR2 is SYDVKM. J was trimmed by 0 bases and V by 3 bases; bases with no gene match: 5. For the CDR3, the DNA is TGTGCCAGCAGTTTCCGGGACAGTTATAGCAATCAGCCCCAGCATTTT. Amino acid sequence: CASSFRDSYSNQPQHF.

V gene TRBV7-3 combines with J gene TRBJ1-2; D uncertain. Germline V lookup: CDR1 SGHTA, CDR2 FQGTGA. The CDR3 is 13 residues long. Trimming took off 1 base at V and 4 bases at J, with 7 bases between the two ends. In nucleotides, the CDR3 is TGTGCCAGCAGCTTAAGCTCCAGCTATGGCTACACCTTC. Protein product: CASSLSSSYGYTF.

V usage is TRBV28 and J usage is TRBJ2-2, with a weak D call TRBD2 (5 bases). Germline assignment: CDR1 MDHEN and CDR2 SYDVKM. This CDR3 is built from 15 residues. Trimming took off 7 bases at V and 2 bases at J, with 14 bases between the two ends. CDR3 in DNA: TGTGCCAGCATCCCCCCGGGGTCAAACACCGGGGAGCTGTTTTTT. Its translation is CASIPPGSNTGELFF.

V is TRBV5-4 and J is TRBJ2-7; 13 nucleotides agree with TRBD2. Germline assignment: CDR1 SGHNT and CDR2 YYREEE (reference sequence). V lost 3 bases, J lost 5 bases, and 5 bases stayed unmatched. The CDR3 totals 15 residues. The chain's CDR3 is CASSSGLAGFDEQYF. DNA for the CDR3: TGTGCCAGCAGCTCGGGACTAGCGGGATTTGACGAGCAGTACTTC.

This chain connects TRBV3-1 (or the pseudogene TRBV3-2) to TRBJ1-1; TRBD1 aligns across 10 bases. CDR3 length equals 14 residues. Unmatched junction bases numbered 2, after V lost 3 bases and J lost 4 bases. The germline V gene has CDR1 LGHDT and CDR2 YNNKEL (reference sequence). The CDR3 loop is CASSQGQGSTEAFF. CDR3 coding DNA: TGTGCCAGCAGCCAGGGACAGGGGAGCACTGAAGCTTTCTTT.